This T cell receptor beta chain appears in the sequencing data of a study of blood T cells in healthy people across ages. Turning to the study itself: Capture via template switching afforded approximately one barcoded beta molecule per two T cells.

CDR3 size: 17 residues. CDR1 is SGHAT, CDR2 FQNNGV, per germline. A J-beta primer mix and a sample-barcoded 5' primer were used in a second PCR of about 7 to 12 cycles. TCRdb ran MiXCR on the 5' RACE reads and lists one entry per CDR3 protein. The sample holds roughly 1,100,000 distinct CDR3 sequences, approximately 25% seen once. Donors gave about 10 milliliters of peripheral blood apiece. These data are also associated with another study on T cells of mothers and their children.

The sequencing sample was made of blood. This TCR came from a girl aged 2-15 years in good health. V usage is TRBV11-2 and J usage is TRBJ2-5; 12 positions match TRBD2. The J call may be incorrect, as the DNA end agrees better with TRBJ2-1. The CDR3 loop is CASSLGLAGGLYNEQFF. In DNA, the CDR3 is TGTGCCAGCAGCTTAGGCCTAGCGGGAGGGTTGTACAATGAGCAGTTCTTC.